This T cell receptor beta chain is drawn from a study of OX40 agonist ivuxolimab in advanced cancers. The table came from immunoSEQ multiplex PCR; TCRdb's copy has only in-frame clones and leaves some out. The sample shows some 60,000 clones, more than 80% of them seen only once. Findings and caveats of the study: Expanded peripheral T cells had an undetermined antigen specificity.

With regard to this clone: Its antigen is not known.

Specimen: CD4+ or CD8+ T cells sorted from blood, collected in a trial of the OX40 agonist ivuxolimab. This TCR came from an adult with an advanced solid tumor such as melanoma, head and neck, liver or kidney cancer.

The CDR3 DNA is TGTGCCAGCAGTTTTTCTTCCGGGAGGCAGTACTTC. This codes for CASSFSSGRQYF. The chain couples TRBV28 to TRBJ2-7; D possibly corresponds to TRBD2 (6 bases). The V gene lost 3 bases and the J gene lost 9 bases, with 12 bases spanning the gap. Germline V gene lookup returns CDR1 MDHEN and CDR2 SYDVKM. The CDR3 is 12 amino acids.